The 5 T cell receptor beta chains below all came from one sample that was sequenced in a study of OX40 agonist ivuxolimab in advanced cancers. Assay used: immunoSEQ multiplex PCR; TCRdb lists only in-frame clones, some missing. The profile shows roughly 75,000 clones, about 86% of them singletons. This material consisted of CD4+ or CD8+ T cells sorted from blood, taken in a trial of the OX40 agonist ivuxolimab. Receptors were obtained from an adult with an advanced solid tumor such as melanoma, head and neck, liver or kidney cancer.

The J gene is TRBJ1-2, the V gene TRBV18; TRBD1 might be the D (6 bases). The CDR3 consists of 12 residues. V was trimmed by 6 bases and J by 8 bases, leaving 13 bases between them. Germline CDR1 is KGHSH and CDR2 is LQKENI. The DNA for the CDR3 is TGTGCCAGCTCTTCAGGGGTTGACGGCTACACCTTC. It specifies CASSSGVDGYTF.

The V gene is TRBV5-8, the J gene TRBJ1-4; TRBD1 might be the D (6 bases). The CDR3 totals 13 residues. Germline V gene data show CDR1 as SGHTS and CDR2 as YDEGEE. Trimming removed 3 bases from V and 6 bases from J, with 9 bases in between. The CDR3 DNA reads TGTGCCAGCAGCTCAAGGGGGGATGAAAAACTGTTTTTT. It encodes CASSSRGDEKLFF.

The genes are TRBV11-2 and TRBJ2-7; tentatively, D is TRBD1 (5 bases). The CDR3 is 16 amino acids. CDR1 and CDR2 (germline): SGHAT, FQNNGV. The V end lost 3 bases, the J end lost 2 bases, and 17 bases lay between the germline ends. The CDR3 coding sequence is TGTGCCAGCAGCTTGACCGGTTCGGCAGGGACCTACGAGCAGTACTTC. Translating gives CASSLTGSAGTYEQYF.

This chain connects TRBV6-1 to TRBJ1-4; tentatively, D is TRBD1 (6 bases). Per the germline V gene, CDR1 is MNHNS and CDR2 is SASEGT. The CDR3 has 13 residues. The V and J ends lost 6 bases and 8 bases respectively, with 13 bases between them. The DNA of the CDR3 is TGTGCCAGCAGAGTACAGGGAAAGGAAAAACTGTTTTTT. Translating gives CASRVQGKEKLFF.

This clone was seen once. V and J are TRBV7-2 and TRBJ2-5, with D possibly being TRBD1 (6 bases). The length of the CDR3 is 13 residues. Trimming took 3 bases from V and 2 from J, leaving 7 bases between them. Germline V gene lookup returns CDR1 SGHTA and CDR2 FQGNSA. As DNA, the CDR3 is TGTGCCAGCAGCTTCGACAGGCAAGAGACCCAGTACTTC. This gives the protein CASSFDRQETQYF. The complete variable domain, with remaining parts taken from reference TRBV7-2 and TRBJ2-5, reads GAGVSQSPSNKVTEKGKDVELRCDPISGHTALYWYRQSLGQGLEFLIYFQGNSAPDKSGLPSDRFSAERTGGSVSTLTIQRTQQEDSAVYLCASSFDRQETQYFGPGTRLLVL.